This TCR beta chain was captured in a study of beta chain features in type 1 diabetes (dated by TCRdb to 2017 to 2018). Study-level background: No differences in mean age, gender distribution, total cell number or subset yield were found between patients and healthy donors. Across all samples, fewer than 110,000,000 sorted cells were examined, and cell number per subset correlated strongly with RNA yield. The study compared the TCRB repertoires of sorted circulating CD4+ T cell subsets in recently diagnosed type 1 diabetes patients with those in matched healthy donors. Whereas all 28 donors provided naive and central memory subsets, regulatory and stem cell-like memory subsets were isolated from just 8 patients and roughly 8 healthy donors. Points the paper makes about the study in general: At VDJ recombination sites, patients with type 1 diabetes made fewer insertions and deleted more nucleotides, a pattern implying thymic rearrangement abnormalities. Because the HLA sub-analyses included only small numbers of individuals, any influence of HLA type on TCRB rearrangement was left unresolved. Naive, central memory and regulatory TCRB repertoires appeared more similar among patients than among healthy donors. A moderate but significant shortening of TCRB CDR3 length was observed in type 1 diabetes patients in all four CD4+ subsets. Because cDNA was sequenced instead of genomic DNA, highly expressing activated cells could be over-represented, though the groups showed no difference in activation or CD3 levels. Shorter templates might be favored by PCR, yet because patient and control samples were amplified and corrected together, any such skew would affect both groups equally.

The High Capacity cDNA Reverse Transcription Kit was used to reverse transcribe all of the isolated RNA, meaning that expressed TCRB transcripts were what got sequenced. Naive, central memory and regulatory T cell samples underwent deep immunoSEQ sequencing, averaging about 3.57 million total reads per sample. Sorted cells were lysed in RLT buffer and RNA was extracted with DNase-treated RNeasy Micro or Mini kits, depending on cell number. To prevent cross-contamination, every cell subset was processed on its own, while patient and healthy donor samples were processed together. The immunoSEQ multiplex PCR was used to amplify TCRB sequences from cDNA, yielding 87-bp fragments that span the CDR3 region. Amplicons were sequenced on the Illumina HiSeq platform. The authors' analysis ran thus. Synthetic template baselines were used to correct PCR bias computationally, reads within Hamming distance 2 were collapsed, and singletons that could not be merged were discarded. Reads were aligned against IMGT so that V, D and J genes, CDR3 length and insertions or deletions at six rearrangement sites could be assigned. Clonotype counts were normalized to sorted cell number within each subset before computing true diversity and Gini coefficients with the tcR R package. The overlap coefficient, calculated on TCRB nucleotide sequences, was used to quantify repertoire sharing. TCRdb limited this immuneACCESS table to in-frame rearrangements with V and J called. A share of clones is missing; checked studies link under half to unresolved V genes, and the rest is unexplained. Clonal size and the V and J genes are those of that table, whereas D and trimming came from the DNA. The sample table records roughly 300,000 clones; around 9% of these occur just once. The ten biggest clones cover around 1% of the sample.

The junction shows trimming of 0 bases on V and 1 base on J, plus 10 bases between the germline ends. The cysteine opens and the phenylalanine closes a CDR3 of 15 amino acids. Kept here is only the CDR3 DNA, which spans 45 bases and is read in frame from base 1. CDR1 and CDR2 (MNHEY, SVGAGI) derive from the germline V gene. A word on this clone: Its cognate antigen has yet to be identified. No base quality values were provided; no much bigger clone lies one nucleotide off.

Each donor gave one peripheral blood draw, about 110 mL on average, collected into heparinised tubes. A BD FACSAria II was used to sort naive, central memory, regulatory and stem cell-like memory CD4+ T cells with a panel that included CD45RO, CCR7, CD25, CD127, CD95 and CD27. Purity was above 98% for every sorted population. Right away, PBMCs were isolated by Lymphoprep density gradient centrifugation and were stained directly, with no culture step. So that batch effects would be minimized, each experiment stained and sorted samples in pairs, pairing one healthy donor with one patient. The specimen sequenced was central memory CD4+ T cells from blood. The receptor chain draws on TRBV6-5 and TRBJ2-7; the D segment is perhaps TRBD1 or TRBD2, each sharing 5 matched bases. This sequence originates from a man aged 30 to 45 with type 1 diabetes. The CDR3 has the sequence CASSYSTGQSYEQYF. The DNA sequence is as follows: TGTGCCAGCAGTTACTCGACGGGGCAGTCCTACGAGCAGTACTTC.